Ten or more counts support the clone carrying this T cell receptor beta chain. Its antigen is as yet unknown. This may arise from a read error, as a much more abundant clone is one base away. The same CDR3 can be traced to other DNA sequences in this sample. These data come from a study of metastatic and nonmetastatic thyroid tumors. Study context: Repertoires of blood and of tissue (tumor or nodule) from malignant and benign thyroid patients were compared. Study-wide findings and caveats: It was reported that TCR beta diversity was significantly higher in malignant thyroid tumors than benign nodules, in blood and tumor.

Not a single patient had been given any form of treatment at any point before undergoing thyroid surgery. Per the study methods: The study's classifier, a distant-metastasis tool for papillary thyroid cancer, was built using CDR3 differences across clinicopathological groups. TCRdb used MiXCR to call clones anew from the PCR reads. TCRdb, not the original authors, processed these V and J calls. Of 20,000 to 25,000 clones listed, around 10% are singletons. Germline CDR1 and CDR2: MDHEN and SYDVKM. This CDR3 contains 15 residues. This clonotype was sampled from a female donor with papillary thyroid cancer or a benign thyroid nodule (not recorded which). Some clones in this sample may be carry-over from other donors' samples. The sequenced sample consisted of blood. The J gene is TRBJ1-1, the V gene TRBV28; 7 positions match TRBD1. The CDR3 protein is CASSSLTGRNTEAFF. The CDR3 DNA is TGTGCCAGTAGTTCGCTGACAGGGCGGAACACTGAAGCTTTCTTT.